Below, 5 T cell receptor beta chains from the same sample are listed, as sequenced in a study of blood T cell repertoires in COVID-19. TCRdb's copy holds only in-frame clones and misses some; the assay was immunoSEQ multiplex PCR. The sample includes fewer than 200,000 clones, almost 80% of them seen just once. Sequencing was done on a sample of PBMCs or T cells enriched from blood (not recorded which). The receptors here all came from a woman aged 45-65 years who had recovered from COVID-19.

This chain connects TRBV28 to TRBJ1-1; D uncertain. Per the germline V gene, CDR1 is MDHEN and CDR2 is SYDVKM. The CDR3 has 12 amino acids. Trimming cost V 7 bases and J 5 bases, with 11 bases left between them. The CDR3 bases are TGTGCCAGCATAGTCGGCAGGACTGAAGCTTTCTTT. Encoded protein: CASIVGRTEAFF.

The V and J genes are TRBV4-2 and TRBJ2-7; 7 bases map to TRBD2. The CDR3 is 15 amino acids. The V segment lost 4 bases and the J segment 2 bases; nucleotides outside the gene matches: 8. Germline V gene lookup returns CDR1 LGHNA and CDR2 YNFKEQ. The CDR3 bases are TGTGCCAGCAGCCGCGATATGGCGGGAGCCTACGAGCAGTACTTC. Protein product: CASSRDMAGAYEQYF.

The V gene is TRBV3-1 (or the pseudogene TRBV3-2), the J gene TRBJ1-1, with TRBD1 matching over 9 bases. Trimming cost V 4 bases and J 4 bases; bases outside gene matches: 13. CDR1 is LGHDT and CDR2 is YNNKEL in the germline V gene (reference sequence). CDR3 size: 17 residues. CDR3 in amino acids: CASSPRWRQGVPTEAFF. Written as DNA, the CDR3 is TGTGCCAGCAGCCCAAGATGGAGACAGGGGGTACCCACTGAAGCTTTCTTT.

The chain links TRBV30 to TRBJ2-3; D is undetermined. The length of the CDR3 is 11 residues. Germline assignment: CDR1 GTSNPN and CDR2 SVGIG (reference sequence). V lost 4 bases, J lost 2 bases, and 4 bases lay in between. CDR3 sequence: CAWTYTDTQYF. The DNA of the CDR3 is TGTGCCTGGACCTACACAGATACGCAGTATTTT.

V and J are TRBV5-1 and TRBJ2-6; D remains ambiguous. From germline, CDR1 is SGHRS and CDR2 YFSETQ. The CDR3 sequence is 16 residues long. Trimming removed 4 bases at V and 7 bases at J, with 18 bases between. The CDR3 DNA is TGCGCCAGCAGCGCCGTCGGGTCGTTAGTAGCCAACGTCCTGACTTTC. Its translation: CASSAVGSLVANVLTF.